This section outlines one T cell receptor (beta chain) sequence together with its context. This sample was included in a study of CD4+ T cells in melanoma. V was shortened by 7 bases and J by 8 bases, with 17 bases between the two germline ends. CDR1 and CDR2 (germline): SQVTM, ANQGSEA. The CDR3 is 13 amino acids. Repertoires were generated with immunoSEQ multiplex PCR, while TCRdb's copy carries only in-frame clones and drops some. This table has tens of thousands of clones, approximately 74% appearing once. The chain links TRBV29-1 to TRBJ1-4; D possibly corresponds to TRBD1 (5 bases). The receptor was isolated from a human donor with melanoma. Sequencing input: tumor tissue. Written as DNA, the CDR3 is TGCAGCGCCTTGGCGGGGACTCGAGAAAAACTGTTTTTT. This encodes CSALAGTREKLFF.